This is a list of T cell receptor beta chains from one sample in a study of PD-L1 blockade in urothelial cancer. Some clones are missing from TCRdb's copy, which holds only in-frame ones; the method was immunoSEQ multiplex PCR. The repertoire has 120,000 or so clones, about 82% of them found once; the top ten carry 2% to 3%. Sequencing was performed on PBMCs, taken around atezolizumab (anti-PD-L1) treatment. Receptors originate from a middle-aged man with urothelial cancer. CDR3s include the opening cysteine and the closing phenylalanine or tryptophan. The D gene is left open where the match is weak. Clone sizes are given selectively: once, few, many, or a class where the clone is expanded.

D gene	clone size	J gene	V gene	CDR3 DNA	CDR3 protein
TRBD1	few	TRBJ1-1	TRBV11-3	TGTGCCAGCAGCTTAACAGGGGGCGGAACTGAAGCTTTCTTT	CASSLTGGGTEAFF
TRBD1	-	TRBJ1-5	TRBV2	TGTGCCAGCAGATACAGGGGGCTCAATCAGCCCCAGCATTTT	CASRYRGLNQPQHF
-	few	TRBJ1-5	TRBV28	TGTGCCAGCAGTATACTAAATCAGCCCCAGCATTTT	CASSILNQPQHF
TRBD1	few	TRBJ1-2	TRBV6-1	TGTGCCACTCGAGGGGGCCTGAACTATGGCTACACCTTC	CATRGGLNYGYTF
-	-	TRBJ2-2	TRBV6-5	TGTGCCACCCAGCTTGCCGGGAGCGGGGAGCTGTTTTTT	CATQLAGSGELFF
-	-	TRBJ1-1	TRBV5-1	TGCGCCAGGAGACAGGTTAGGAACACTGAAGCTTTCTTT	CARRQVRNTEAFF
-	-	TRBJ2-1	TRBV4-1	TGCGCCAGCAGCCTGACAGCTTACAATGAGCAGTTCTTC	CASSLTAYNEQFF
-	-	TRBJ1-2	TRBV10-3	TGTGCCATCAAGTCCAGGGTCGGTGGCTACACCTTC	CAIKSRVGGYTF
TRBD2	-	TRBJ2-5	TRBV9	TGTGCCAGCAGCGTAAGTTCGGCTAGCGGGAGCCCACGCCAAGAGACCCAGTACTTC	CASSVSSASGSPRQETQYF
-	-	TRBJ1-2	TRBV30	TGTGCCTGGAGTCATAGCGGCAGCTACACCTTC	CAWSHSGSYTF
TRBD1	-	TRBJ2-5	TRBV6-1	TGTGCCAGCATCAAGGACAGGGGGCAAGAGACCCAGTACTTC	CASIKDRGQETQYF
TRBD2	-	TRBJ2-1	TRBV7-3	TGTGCCAGCAGCGCCAGAGCGGGAGGAAGGGTGGGGAGCTACAATGAGCAGTTCTTC	CASSARAGGRVGSYNEQFF
-	-	TRBJ1-1	TRBV28	TGTGCCAGCAGCCTGACACCTCCGATGAACACTGAAGCTTTCTTT	CASSLTPPMNTEAFF
TRBD1	-	TRBJ2-4	TRBV9	TGTGCCAGCAGCCCCAGGACAGGGGCCAAAAACATTCAGTACTTC	CASSPRTGAKNIQYF
-	-	TRBJ2-3	TRBV28	TGTGCCAGCAGTTTGGAGGGGCCAGGTAACACAGATACGCAGTATTTT	CASSLEGPGNTDTQYF
-	-	TRBJ1-4	TRBV9	TGTGCCAGCAGCGTAGAGCAGGAGGCTCAAAAACTGTTTTTT	CASSVEQEAQKLFF
-	-	TRBJ1-4	TRBV5-1	TGCGCCAGCAGCTTGTGGCGGCCTGAAAAACTGTTTTTT	CASSLWRPEKLFF
-	-	TRBJ1-4	TRBV28	TGTGCCAGCAGCCTACAACAGGGAAATGAAAAACTGTTTTTT	CASSLQQGNEKLFF
TRBD1	-	TRBJ1-4	TRBV6-5	TGTGCCAGCAGTTACAACGGACAGGGGGATGAAAAACTGTTTTTT	CASSYNGQGDEKLFF
TRBD2	-	TRBJ2-7	TRBV9	TGTGCCAGCAGCGGAAGCGGGGCCAAGTCCTACGAGCAGTACTTC	CASSGSGAKSYEQYF
TRBD2	-	TRBJ2-5	TRBV15	TGTGCCACCAGCAGTCCTACTAGCGCCCGGGAGACCCAGTACTTC	CATSSPTSARETQYF
-	-	TRBJ2-5	TRBV6-5	TGTGCCAGCAGTTACTCTCAGGGCCGGAGAGAGACCCAGTACTTC	CASSYSQGRRETQYF
TRBD2	-	TRBJ2-1	TRBV9	TGTGCCAGCAGCACGGGACTAGCGGGAGGAGGCTCCTACAATGAGCAGTTCTTC	CASSTGLAGGGSYNEQFF
-	-	TRBJ1-2	TRBV6-1	TGTGCCAGCAGTCCCCAGGTCTATGGCTACACCTTC	CASSPQVYGYTF
TRBD1	-	TRBJ2-1	TRBV5-4	TGTGCCAGCAGCTTGAGACAGGGAGAGCAGTTCTTC	CASSLRQGEQFF
TRBD2	once	TRBJ2-2	TRBV9	TGTGCCAGCAGCGTAGGTCTAGCGGGCTTAACCGGGGAGCTGTTTTTT	CASSVGLAGLTGELFF
TRBD1	-	TRBJ1-2	TRBV7-2	TGTGCCAGCAGCCTCGCCACAGGGGGCGGCTACACCTTC	CASSLATGGGYTF
-	-	TRBJ1-5	TRBV15	TGTGCCACCAGCAGAGATCTTTGGGACACAACTGGGGGCAATCAGCCCCAGCATTTT	CATSRDLWDTTGGNQPQHF
-	-	TRBJ1-2	TRBV14	TGTGCCAGCAGCCACGGACTCGGGGGGGGAGCTAACTATGGCTACACCTTC	CASSHGLGGGANYGYTF
-	-	TRBJ2-7	TRBV4-1	TGCGCCAGCAGCCATGCAGGACACTACGAGCAGTACTTC	CASSHAGHYEQYF
-	-	TRBJ2-3	TRBV11-2	TGTGCCAGCAGCTTAGGAAAGCCAGATACGCAGTATTTT	CASSLGKPDTQYF
-	-	TRBJ1-2	TRBV5-1	TGCGCCAGCAGCTTGGAGGCGACTTATGGCTACACCTTC	CASSLEATYGYTF
-	few	TRBJ1-5	TRBV15	TGTGCCACCAGCAGAGATAGGGCAGCCGGACTGCCCAATCAGGCCCAGCATTTT	CATSRDRAAGLPNQAQHF
TRBD2	-	TRBJ2-5	TRBV19	TGTGCCAGTAGTATCGGACTAGCGTATGAGACCCAGTACTTC	CASSIGLAYETQYF
-	-	TRBJ2-4	TRBV5-4	TGTGCCAGCAGCGGACTAGCCAAAAACATTCAGTACTTC	CASSGLAKNIQYF
-	-	TRBJ1-2	TRBV6-1	TGTGCCAGCAGTGAAGTATCTGGGACATCGCGCGGCGGCTACACCTTC	CASSEVSGTSRGGYTF
TRBD1	-	TRBJ2-7	TRBV27	TGTGCCAGCAGTCGACAGGGGTCATACGAGCAGTACTTC	CASSRQGSYEQYF
-	-	TRBJ2-5	TRBV6-5	TGTGCCAGCAGTTACAGACCAACGGGAGACCAAGAGACCCAGTACTTC	CASSYRPTGDQETQYF